The rows below give T cell receptor beta chains drawn from one sample of a study of blood T cell repertoires in COVID-19. Sequencing was performed with immunoSEQ multiplex PCR; in TCRdb, only in-frame clones are kept and a portion is missing. Among 65,000 to 100,000 clones, about 88% were seen once, and the ten largest hold roughly 8.9%. Sequencing was carried out using peripheral blood. These receptors originate from a man over 45 with acute or convalescent COVID-19. The CDR3 runs from the conserved cysteine through the conserved F or W. D genes are given only for firm matches. Only part of the rows carry a size: once, few, many, or a class if the clone is expanded.

v_gene	d_gene	abundance	j_gene	CDR3nt	CDR3aa
TRBV7-3	TRBD2	NA	TRBJ2-3	TGTGCCAGCAGCTTAGACGGGCAATTTCTAGCGGGGGGCCGAGGCACAGATACGCAGTATTTT	CASSLDGQFLAGGRGTDTQYF
TRBV6-1	TRBD2	NA	TRBJ2-5	TGTGCCAGCAGTGAAGGGACTAGCGGGGGGATTCGAGAGACCCAGTACTTC	CASSEGTSGGIRETQYF
TRBV20-1	TRBD1	NA	TRBJ2-5	TGCAGTGCTAGTGATACCCAGGGGGACCGAGAGACCCAGTACTTC	CSASDTQGDRETQYF
TRBV19	NA	NA	TRBJ2-5	TGTGCCAGTACTCGGGACATGAATTCCCAAGAGACCCAGTACTTC	CASTRDMNSQETQYF
TRBV9	NA	NA	TRBJ1-2	TGTGCCAGCACCCTCGGGCAGGGGAACTATGGCTACACCTTC	CASTLGQGNYGYTF
TRBV6-6	TRBD1	few	TRBJ1-3	TGTGCCAGCAGACCGACAGGGACATCGGGAAACACCATATATTTT	CASRPTGTSGNTIYF
TRBV7-8	TRBD1	NA	TRBJ1-5	TGTGCCAGCAGCTCAAGGACAGGGGGGAATCAGCCCCAGCATTTT	CASSSRTGGNQPQHF
TRBV15	TRBD2	NA	TRBJ2-1	TGTGCCACCAGCAGAGCGCTAGCGGGGGGGAATGAGCAGTTCTTC	CATSRALAGGNEQFF
TRBV5-4	TRBD1	few	TRBJ1-6	TGTGCCAGCAGCCAAGCCCGGGACAGTGCAGATAATTCACCCCTCCACTTT	CASSQARDSADNSPLHF
TRBV10-3	TRBD1	NA	TRBJ2-7	TGTGCCATCACCCCAGGGGGCGGGACCTACGAGCAGTACTTC	CAITPGGGTYEQYF
TRBV5-6	TRBD2	NA	TRBJ2-3	TGTGCCAGCAGGTTACTAGCGGGGGGACCCCGATACACAGATACGCAGTATTTT	CASRLLAGGPRYTDTQYF
TRBV6-5	NA	NA	TRBJ1-4	TGTGCCAGCAGTCTTCAGGGTCCGGGTGAAAAACTGTTTTTT	CASSLQGPGEKLFF
TRBV9	TRBD1	NA	TRBJ1-5	TGTGCCAGCAGCCAGGGGGGACCATCTAGCAATCAGCCCCAGCATTTT	CASSQGGPSSNQPQHF
TRBV6-5	NA	NA	TRBJ1-4	TGTGCCAGCAGTCATAATGAAAAACTGTTTTTT	CASSHNEKLFF
TRBV3-1/TRBV3-2	NA	NA	TRBJ2-1	TGTGCCAGCAGCCAAGACAGGTACAATGAGCAGTTCTTC	CASSQDRYNEQFF
TRBV6-1	TRBD1	NA	TRBJ1-2	TGTGCCAGCAGTGAACTGAGGACAGGGGGCTCGGTTAACTATGGCTACACCTTC	CASSELRTGGSVNYGYTF
TRBV9	NA	NA	TRBJ1-6	TGTGCCAGCAGCGCCGACTCAGGGCGCAATTCACCCCTCCACTTT	CASSADSGRNSPLHF
TRBV29-1	NA	NA	TRBJ1-2	TGCAGCGTTGGGGCGGGGGGTGGCTACACCTTC	CSVGAGGGYTF
TRBV5-1	NA	NA	TRBJ1-2	TGCGCCAGCAGCCCGTACCGACAGGACGGGCATGGCTACACCTTC	CASSPYRQDGHGYTF
TRBV12-3/TRBV12-4	NA	NA	TRBJ1-2	TGTGCCAGCAGTTTGTCTGCGCAAGGCTACACCTTC	CASSLSAQGYTF
TRBV5-6	TRBD1	NA	TRBJ2-2	TGTGCCAGCAGTAAAGGACAGGGCCTTTGGACCGGGGAGCTGTTTTTT	CASSKGQGLWTGELFF
TRBV5-8	NA	NA	TRBJ1-5	TGTGCCAGCAGCCACTCTGTTTTCTTTAACAATCAGCCCCAGCATTTT	CASSHSVFFNNQPQHF
TRBV7-6	TRBD1	NA	TRBJ2-5	TGTGCCAGCAGCTTAGAGACAGGGCACAGCCGGGAGACCCAGTACTTC	CASSLETGHSRETQYF
TRBV11-2	NA	NA	TRBJ1-2	TGTGCCAGCGCTCCCACGGGTCCTAACTATGGCTACACCTTC	CASAPTGPNYGYTF
TRBV4-1	NA	NA	TRBJ1-2	TGCGCCAGCAGCCAAGATAACAGCCACCCCTATGGCTACACCTTC	CASSQDNSHPYGYTF
TRBV19	NA	NA	TRBJ2-4	TGTGCCAGTAGTTCGAACGGAGATTTTAACATTCAGTACTTC	CASSSNGDFNIQYF
TRBV10-3	NA	NA	TRBJ2-7	TGTGCCATCAGTGAGCCCACCGGGGGCTACGAGCAGTACTTC	CAISEPTGGYEQYF
TRBV19	NA	NA	TRBJ1-2	TGTGCCAGTACCCCACTCCGGACGGGGAACTATGGCTACACCTTC	CASTPLRTGNYGYTF
TRBV5-1	NA	NA	TRBJ1-1	TGCGCCAGCAGCTTGGGTGCATCGGTGAACACTGAAGCTTTCTTT	CASSLGASVNTEAFF
TRBV7-3	TRBD1	NA	TRBJ1-6	TGTGCCAGCAGTGGACAGGTTAATTCACCCCTCCACTTT	CASSGQVNSPLHF
TRBV27	NA	NA	TRBJ2-5	TGTGCCAGCAGTTCGGGCAGGACTACGGCCCAGTACTTC	CASSSGRTTAQYF
TRBV18	TRBD1	NA	TRBJ1-5	TGTGCCAGCTCACCGTCCGACGGGGACAGGGTCAATCAGCCCCAGCATTTT	CASSPSDGDRVNQPQHF
TRBV18	NA	NA	TRBJ1-5	TGTGCCAGCGCAGCAGGGTTCAATCAGCCCCAGCATTTT	CASAAGFNQPQHF
TRBV5-1	TRBD1	NA	TRBJ1-2	TGCGCCAGCAGCTGGGGGGACAGGGCCTTTAACTATGGCTACACCTTC	CASSWGDRAFNYGYTF
TRBV19	TRBD1	NA	TRBJ1-5	TGTGCCAGTAACCTCGGACAGGTTGGACAGCCCCAGCATTTT	CASNLGQVGQPQHF